What follows is one T cell receptor beta chain and its context. Its antigen is not known. At one end the junction does not follow the germline gene, possibly because of a read error. The sample belongs to a study of T cell responses to AZD1222 COVID-19 vaccine. The study, taken as a whole, reports: Spike-spanning, vaccine-associated CD4 TCRs were dominant at 160-218 and 743-854. No day 14 peak samples; only post-peak repertoires were characterized.

Measured with immunoSEQ multiplex PCR; TCRdb has only the in-frame clones, and not every one. This table has more than 80,000 clones, roughly nine tenths appearing once. The CDR3 has 13 amino acids. Germline V gene sequence: CDR1 SSHAT, CDR2 FNYEAQ (reference sequence). The receptor comes from an adult who received the AZD1222 COVID-19 vaccine. This chain uses TRBV7-7 with TRBJ2-5; D gene uncertain. The sequences come from peripheral blood, collected 28 days after the second AZD1222 dose. For the CDR3, the DNA is TGTGCTAGCAGCTTAGAAGGGATGGAGACCCAGTACTTC. It encodes CASSLEGMETQYF. The entire variable domain, with the rest obtained from reference TRBV7-7 and TRBJ2-5, is as follows: GAGVSQSPRYKVTKRGQDVTLRCDPISSHATLYWYQQALGQGPEFLTYFNYEAQPDKSGLPSDRFSAERPEGSISTLTIQRTEQRDSAMYRCASSLEGMETQYFGPGTRLLVL.